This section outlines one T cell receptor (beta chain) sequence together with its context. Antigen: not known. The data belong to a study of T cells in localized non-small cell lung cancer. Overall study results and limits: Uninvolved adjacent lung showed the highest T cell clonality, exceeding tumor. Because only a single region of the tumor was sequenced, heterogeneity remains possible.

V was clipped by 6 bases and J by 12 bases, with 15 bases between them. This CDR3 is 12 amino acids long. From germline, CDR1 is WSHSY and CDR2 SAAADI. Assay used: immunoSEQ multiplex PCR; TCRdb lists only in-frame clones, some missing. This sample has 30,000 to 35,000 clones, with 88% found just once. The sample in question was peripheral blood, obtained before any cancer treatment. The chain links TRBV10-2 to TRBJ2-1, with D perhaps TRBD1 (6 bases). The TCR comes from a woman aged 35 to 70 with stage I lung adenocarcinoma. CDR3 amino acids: CASRQGSAWQFF. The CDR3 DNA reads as TGCGCCAGCAGACAGGGCTCGGCGTGGCAGTTCTTC.